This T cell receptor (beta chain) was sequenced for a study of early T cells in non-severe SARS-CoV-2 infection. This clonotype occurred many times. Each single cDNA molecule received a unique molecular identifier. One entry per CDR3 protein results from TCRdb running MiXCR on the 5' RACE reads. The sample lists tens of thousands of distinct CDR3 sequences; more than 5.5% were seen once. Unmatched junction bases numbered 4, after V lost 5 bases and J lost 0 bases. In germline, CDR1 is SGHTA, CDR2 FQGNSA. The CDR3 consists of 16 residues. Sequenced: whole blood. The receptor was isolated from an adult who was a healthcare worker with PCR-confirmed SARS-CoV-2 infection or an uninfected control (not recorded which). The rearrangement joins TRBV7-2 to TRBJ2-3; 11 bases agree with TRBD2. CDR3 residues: CASSARTSGSTDTQYF. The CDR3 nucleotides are TGTGCCAGCAGCGCCCGGACTAGCGGGAGCACAGATACGCAGTATTTT.